This TCR beta chain emerged from a study of cytomegalovirus exposure and HLA in healthy donors. Findings and limits, study-wide: The authors enumerated 164 TCR beta chains as linked to cytomegalovirus.

The CDR3 sequence is 16 residues long. Germline-derived CDR1 and CDR2 are MRHNA and SNTAGT. Use of 60 Vbeta and 13 Jbeta primers characterized the PCR. Repertoires were generated with immunoSEQ multiplex PCR, while TCRdb's copy carries only in-frame clones and drops some. Among about 69,000 clones listed, about three quarters were seen once. Remarks on this clone: As yet, its antigen is unknown. Germline is not matched at one junction end, which may reflect a read error.

Source material: PBMCs. The V and J genes are TRBV6-4 and TRBJ2-5; D ambiguous. The TCR was taken from a man younger than 30 in good health and CMV-seronegative. The CDR3 loop reads CASSDSLIDHQEAQYF. CDR3 nucleotides: TGTGCCAGCAGTGACTCTCTTATCGACCACCAAGAGGCCCAGTACTTC.